The sequence of this T cell receptor beta chain was determined in a study of blood T cell repertoires in COVID-19. Study-level information: Sites in the United States, Italy and Spain provided acute and convalescent COVID-19 samples.

Some clones are missing from TCRdb's copy, which holds only in-frame ones; the method was immunoSEQ multiplex PCR. The table lists a few hundred thousand clones, 75% to 90% of them singletons. Germline CDR1 reads MGHRA; CDR2 reads YSYEKL. Deletions cut 1 base from V and 4 bases from J, with 14 bases between. The CDR3 sequence is 15 residues long. The chain couples TRBV4-1 to TRBJ2-7; D may be TRBD2 (5 bases). The TCR was taken from a woman in her twenties or thirties who had recovered from COVID-19. The sequenced sample consisted of PBMCs or T cells enriched from blood (not recorded which). The CDR3, as DNA: TGCGCCAGCAGCCAAGTCAAGTCTGGGGAGTACGAGCAGTACTTC. Translated, it gives CASSQVKSGEYEQYF.